Presented here are 4 T cell receptor beta chains from one specimen sequenced in a study of T cell responses to AZD1222 COVID-19 vaccine. The data were produced by immunoSEQ multiplex PCR, yet TCRdb's version contains in-frame clones alone and is incomplete. The table records about 150,000 clones, roughly nine tenths of them present only once. Source: peripheral blood, taken on day 0 of AZD1222 vaccination. All receptors derive from an adult in good health.

The chain has TRBV5-1 and TRBJ2-3; D gene unclear. Trimming pared 4 bases from V and 4 bases from J, leaving 10 bases between. The CDR3 totals 13 residues. Germline CDR1 is SGHRS and CDR2 is YFSETQ. The CDR3 region has the DNA TGCGCCAGCAGCGTCCAGACCGCAGATACGCAGTATTTT. Translating gives CASSVQTADTQYF.

The CDR3 loop reads CASSQARTSGKYEQYF. The CDR3 bases are TGTGCCAGCAGCCAAGCCCGGACTAGCGGGAAGTACGAGCAGTACTTC. The rearrangement joins TRBV3-1 (or the pseudogene TRBV3-2) to TRBJ2-7; TRBD2 aligns across 12 bases. Germline V CDR1 and CDR2: LGHDT, YNNKEL (reference sequence). Trimming at V came to 1 base and at J to 4 bases, leaving 5 bases not matched to a gene. This CDR3 spans 16 amino acids.

V is TRBV4-2 and J is TRBJ2-7; 9 nucleotides match TRBD2. V was clipped by 0 bases and J by 3 bases; unmatched bases: 6. The germline V gene has CDR1 LGHNA and CDR2 YNFKEQ. The CDR3 covers 16 residues. The CDR3 region is CASSQETSRGGYEQYF. CDR3 nucleotide sequence: TGTGCCAGCAGCCAAGAAACTTCGCGGGGGGGCTACGAGCAGTACTTC.

This clone was picked up one time. The genes are TRBV6-5 and TRBJ1-5, with D possibly being TRBD1 (5 bases). V gave up 2 bases and J gave up 7 bases, with 12 bases separating them. This CDR3 comprises 14 residues. Per the germline V gene, CDR1 is MNHEY and CDR2 is SVGAGI. The CDR3 DNA follows: TGTGCCAGCAGTTACAGGGGAGAGAAGCAGCCCCAGCATTTT. Its protein is CASSYRGEKQPQHF.